A selection of T cell receptor beta chains follows, all from one sample in a study of cytomegalovirus exposure and HLA in healthy donors. Method: immunoSEQ multiplex PCR; TCRdb's copy keeps in-frame clones and lacks some. The sample carries more than 100,000 clones, 50% to 80% recorded once. Sequencing input: PBMCs. The receptors stem from a woman between 40 and 50 years old in good health and CMV-seropositive. CDR3s include the opening cysteine and the closing phenylalanine or tryptophan. The D gene is left open where the match is weak. The listing skips clone size in some rows; elsewhere it reads once, few, many or a size class.

V	size	J	D	CDR3	DNA
TRBV5-1	NA	TRBJ1-5	NA	CASSPGGGNQPQHF	TGCGCCAGCAGCCCCGGGGGGGGCAATCAGCCCCAGCATTTT
TRBV5-4	NA	TRBJ2-1	TRBD2	CASSLSGDKYNNEQFF	TGTGCCAGCAGCCTTAGCGGGGATAAGTACAACAATGAGCAGTTCTTC
TRBV6-1	NA	TRBJ2-7	TRBD1	CASIELTGGNEQYF	TGTGCCAGCATTGAGCTAACAGGGGGCAACGAGCAGTACTTC
TRBV5-1	once	TRBJ2-7	NA	CASSPRSPQEQYF	TGCGCCAGCAGCCCTAGGTCCCCTCAGGAGCAGTACTTC
TRBV18	few	TRBJ2-7	NA	CASSPNSYEQYF	TGTGCCAGCTCACCTAACAGCTACGAGCAGTACTTC
TRBV4-2	NA	TRBJ2-7	TRBD1	CASSQDGTGEQYF	TGTGCCAGCAGCCAAGATGGGACAGGCGAGCAGTACTTC
TRBV2	NA	TRBJ1-1	TRBD1	CASSDPTGRTEAFF	TGTGCCAGCAGTGACCCGACAGGGAGGACTGAAGCTTTCTTT
TRBV19	NA	TRBJ2-4	TRBD1	CASSLDRGAKNIQYF	TGTGCCAGTAGTTTGGACAGGGGAGCCAAAAACATTCAGTACTTC
TRBV6-5	NA	TRBJ2-5	TRBD2	CASSLVAGGPMETQYF	TGTGCCAGCAGTTTGGTAGCGGGGGGGCCAATGGAGACCCAGTACTTC
TRBV6-4	few	TRBJ2-7	NA	CASSDLRRDYEQYF	TGTGCCAGCAGTGACCTCCGCAGGGACTACGAGCAGTACTTC
TRBV5-1	NA	TRBJ2-3	NA	CASSPGLASTDTQYF	TGCGCCAGCAGCCCAGGACTCGCTAGCACAGATACGCAGTATTTT
TRBV19	NA	TRBJ2-1	NA	CASSTGLSSYNEQFF	TGTGCCAGTAGTACGGGTTTAAGCTCCTACAATGAGCAGTTCTTC